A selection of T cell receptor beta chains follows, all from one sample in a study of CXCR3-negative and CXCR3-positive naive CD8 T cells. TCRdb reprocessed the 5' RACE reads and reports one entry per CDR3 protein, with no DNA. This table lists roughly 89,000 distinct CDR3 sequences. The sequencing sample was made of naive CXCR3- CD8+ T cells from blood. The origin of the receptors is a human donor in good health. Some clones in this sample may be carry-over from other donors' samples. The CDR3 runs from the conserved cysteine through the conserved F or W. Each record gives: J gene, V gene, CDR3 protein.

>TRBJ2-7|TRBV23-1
CASSQSAPPEGSSYEQYF
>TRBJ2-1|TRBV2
CASGSGANYNEQFF
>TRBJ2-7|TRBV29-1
CSVRLGFSYEQYF
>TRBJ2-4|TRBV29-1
CSGSPGQGAKNIQYF
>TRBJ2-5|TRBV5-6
CASSFMLARYNEQFF
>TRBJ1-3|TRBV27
CASSLQGPGNTIYF
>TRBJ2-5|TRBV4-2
CASSQDTQIQYF
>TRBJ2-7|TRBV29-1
CSVEEGAGYEQYF
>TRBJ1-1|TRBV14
CASSQGSRTEAFF
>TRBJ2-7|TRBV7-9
CASSSRQGPYYEQYF
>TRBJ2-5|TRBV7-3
CASSLTPGGLETQYF
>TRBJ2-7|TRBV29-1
CSVAETSYEQYF
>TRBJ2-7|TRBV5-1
CASSLDRGAAREQYF
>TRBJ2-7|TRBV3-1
CASSLLGLAGEYEQYF
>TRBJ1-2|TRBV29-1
CSVVLMGQGTNGYTF
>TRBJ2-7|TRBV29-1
CSVVESSYEQYF
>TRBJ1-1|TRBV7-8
CASSLDRGTEAFF
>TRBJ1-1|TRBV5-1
CASSFTGGTEAFF
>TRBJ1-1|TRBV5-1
CASSPEDGNTEAFF
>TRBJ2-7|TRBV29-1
CSVDLGGEQYF
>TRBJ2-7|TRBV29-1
CSVEGGTATGVLGEQYF
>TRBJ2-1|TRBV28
CASSLLQNEQFF
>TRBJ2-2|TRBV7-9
CASSPRDNPGTGELFF
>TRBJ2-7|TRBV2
CASAIGGGYEQYF
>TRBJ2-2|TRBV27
CASSFPVTGELFF
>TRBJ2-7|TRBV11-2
CASSQRDGKYEQYF
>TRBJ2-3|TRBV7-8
CAKPSEADTQYF
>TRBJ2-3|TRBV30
CAWSLSPTSGGAYGTDTQYF
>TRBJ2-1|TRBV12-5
CASGFSNEQFF